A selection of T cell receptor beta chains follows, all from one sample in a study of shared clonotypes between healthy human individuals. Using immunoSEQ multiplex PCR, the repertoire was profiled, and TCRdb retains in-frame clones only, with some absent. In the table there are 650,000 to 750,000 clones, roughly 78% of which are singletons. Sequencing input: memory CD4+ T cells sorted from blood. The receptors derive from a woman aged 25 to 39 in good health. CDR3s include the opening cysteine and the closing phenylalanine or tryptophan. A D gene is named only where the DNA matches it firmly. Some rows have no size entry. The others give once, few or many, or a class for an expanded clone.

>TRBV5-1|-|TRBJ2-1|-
TGCGCCAGCAGCTCGCGCCAGGGCTCCAACAATGAGCAGTTCTTC
CASSSRQGSNNEQFF
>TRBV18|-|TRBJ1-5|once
TGTGCCAGCTCACCGACAGGCGGAGCCAATCAGCCCCAGCATTTT
CASSPTGGANQPQHF
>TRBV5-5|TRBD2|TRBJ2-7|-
TGTGCCAGCAGCACGGGACTAGCGGACGCCTACGAGCAGTACTTC
CASSTGLADAYEQYF
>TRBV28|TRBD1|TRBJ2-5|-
TGTGCCAGCAGTGTGACAGGGGCGGGCCTCGGGACCCAGTACTTC
CASSVTGAGLGTQYF
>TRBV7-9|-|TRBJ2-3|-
TGTGCCGGCCGCGCGGGACCCACAGATACGCAGTATTTT
CAGRAGPTDTQYF
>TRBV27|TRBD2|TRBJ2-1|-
TGTGCCAGCAGTTCCCCTAGGACTAGCAAATCCGATGAGCAGTTCTTC
CASSSPRTSKSDEQFF
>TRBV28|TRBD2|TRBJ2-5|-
TGTGCCAGCGGAATAGCGGGACGCTCCCGGCGGGGAGAGACCCAGTACTTC
CASGIAGRSRRGETQYF
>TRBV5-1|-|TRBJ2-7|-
TGCGCCAGCAGCTTGAGGGCCCCTGGTATATACGAGCAGTACTTC
CASSLRAPGIYEQYF
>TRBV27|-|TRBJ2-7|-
TGTGCCAGCAGTTCCCAGGGCTACGAGCAGTACTTC
CASSSQGYEQYF
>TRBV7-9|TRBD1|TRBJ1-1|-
TGTGCCAGCAGCCGCGTACAGGGGGGCACTGAAGCTTTCTTT
CASSRVQGGTEAFF
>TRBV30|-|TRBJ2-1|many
TGTGCCTGGGACCGTGGAGGGAGCAATGAGCAGTTCTTC
CAWDRGGSNEQFF
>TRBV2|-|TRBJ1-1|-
TGTGCCAGCACTCCCGGAATGATGAACACTGAAGCTTTCTTT
CASTPGMMNTEAFF
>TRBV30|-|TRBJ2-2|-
TGTGCCCTTGGAAGGTGGGGCGTATCGACCGGGGAGCTGTTTTTT
CALGRWGVSTGELFF
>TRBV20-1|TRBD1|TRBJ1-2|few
TGCAGTGCTGTGACAGGGGACGGCTACACCTTC
CSAVTGDGYTF
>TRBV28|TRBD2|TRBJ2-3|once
TGTGCCAGCAGTTTAGCGGGAGGGCCTCAGGTCACAGATACGCAGTATTTT
CASSLAGGPQVTDTQYF
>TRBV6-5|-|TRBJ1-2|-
TGTGCCAGCAGTTCCGAAGCAGGACCCAGGAATGGAGGCTACACCTTC
CASSSEAGPRNGGYTF
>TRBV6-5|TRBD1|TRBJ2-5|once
TGTGCCAGCAGCCGCTTGGGACAGACGCAAGAGACCCAGTACTTC
CASSRLGQTQETQYF
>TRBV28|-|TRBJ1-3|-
TGTGCCAGCAGTTTGGGGGCTGGAAACACCATATATTTT
CASSLGAGNTIYF
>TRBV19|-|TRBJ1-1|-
TGTGCCAGTAGTACAGGGGTCGAGAACACTGAAGCTTTCTTT
CASSTGVENTEAFF
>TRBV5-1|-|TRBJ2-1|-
TGCGCCAGCAGCTTTCAGGATTCCTACAATGAGCAGTTCTTC
CASSFQDSYNEQFF
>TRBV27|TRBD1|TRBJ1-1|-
TGTGCCAGCAGTTTATCCCCGCAGGGGGTCCTAGGTCGATCCACTGAAGCTTTCTTT
CASSLSPQGVLGRSTEAFF
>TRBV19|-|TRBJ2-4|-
TGTGCCAGTAGTATTGCGCTAGCGAGGGGGTACAAAAACATTCAGTACTTC
CASSIALARGYKNIQYF
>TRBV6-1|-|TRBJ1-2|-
TGTGCCAGCAGTGTTCACTCGACAGGCCTCTATGGCTACACCTTC
CASSVHSTGLYGYTF
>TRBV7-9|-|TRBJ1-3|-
TGTGCCAGCAGTCCGACGGCATCTCGGGTAAACACCATATATTTT
CASSPTASRVNTIYF
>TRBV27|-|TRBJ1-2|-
TGTGCCAGCAGTTTCACATCAGGGGCGCCGGACTATGGCTACACCTTC
CASSFTSGAPDYGYTF
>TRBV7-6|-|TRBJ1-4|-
TGTGCCAGCAGTCCTGAGTTTGGGGCGGAAAAACTGTTTTTT
CASSPEFGAEKLFF
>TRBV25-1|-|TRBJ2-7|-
TGTGCCAGCAGTCAGGGTGGTTCCTACGAGCAGTACTTC
CASSQGGSYEQYF
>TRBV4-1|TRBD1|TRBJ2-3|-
TGCGCCAGCAGCCAGGGACAGGGGGTTGACGCAGATACGCAGTATTTT
CASSQGQGVDADTQYF
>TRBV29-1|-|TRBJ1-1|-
TGCAGCGGGCGGGGTTGGGGTGAAGCTTTCTTT
CSGRGWGEAFF
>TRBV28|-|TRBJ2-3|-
TGTGCCAGCAGTTTAAACCTCGGCACAGATACGCAGTATTTT
CASSLNLGTDTQYF